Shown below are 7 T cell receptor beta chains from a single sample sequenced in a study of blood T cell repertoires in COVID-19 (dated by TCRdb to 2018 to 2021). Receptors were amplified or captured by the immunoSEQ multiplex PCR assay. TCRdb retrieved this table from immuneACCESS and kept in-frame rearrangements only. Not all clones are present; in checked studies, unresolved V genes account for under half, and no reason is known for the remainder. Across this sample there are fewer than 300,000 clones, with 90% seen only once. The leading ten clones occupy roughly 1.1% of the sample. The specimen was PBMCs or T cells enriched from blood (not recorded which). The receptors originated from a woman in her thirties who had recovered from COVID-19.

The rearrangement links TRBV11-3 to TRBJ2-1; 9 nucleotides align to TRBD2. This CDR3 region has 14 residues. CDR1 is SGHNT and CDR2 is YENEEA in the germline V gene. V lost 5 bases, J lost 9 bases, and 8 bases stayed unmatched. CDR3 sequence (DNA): TGTGCCAGCAGCAACTGGGGCGGGAGGGGTGAGCAGTTCTTC. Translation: CASSNWGGRGEQFF.

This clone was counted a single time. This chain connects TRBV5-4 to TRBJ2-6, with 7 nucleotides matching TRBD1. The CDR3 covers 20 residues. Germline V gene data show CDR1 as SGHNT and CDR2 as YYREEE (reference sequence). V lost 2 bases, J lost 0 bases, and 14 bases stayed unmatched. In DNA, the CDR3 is TGTGCCAGCAGCTTATCAGGGGGAGCCGGATTTGGCTCTGGGGCCAACGTCCTGACTTTC. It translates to CASSLSGGAGFGSGANVLTF.

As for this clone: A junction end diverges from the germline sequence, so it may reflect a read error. CDR3 residues: CASSTTPDRQETQYF. CDR3 coding DNA: TGTGCTAGCAGCACCACCCCTGACAGACAAGAGACCCAGTACTTC. The V call is TRBV7-7, the J call TRBJ2-5, with D perhaps matching TRBD1 (5 bases). The CDR3 has 15 residues. Germline V gene lookup returns CDR1 SSHAT and CDR2 FNYEAQ (reference sequence).

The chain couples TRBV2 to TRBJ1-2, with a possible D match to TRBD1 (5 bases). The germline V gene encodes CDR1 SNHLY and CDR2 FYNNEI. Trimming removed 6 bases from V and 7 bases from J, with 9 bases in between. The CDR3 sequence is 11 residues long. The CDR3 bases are TGTGCCAGCAGAGATGACAGTGGCTACACCTTC. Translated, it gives CASRDDSGYTF.

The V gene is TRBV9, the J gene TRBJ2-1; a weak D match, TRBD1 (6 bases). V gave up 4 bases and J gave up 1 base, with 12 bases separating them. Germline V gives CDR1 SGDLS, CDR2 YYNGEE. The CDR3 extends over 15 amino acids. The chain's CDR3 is CASSPWTASYNEQFF. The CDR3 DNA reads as TGTGCCAGCAGCCCTTGGACAGCTTCCTACAATGAGCAGTTCTTC.

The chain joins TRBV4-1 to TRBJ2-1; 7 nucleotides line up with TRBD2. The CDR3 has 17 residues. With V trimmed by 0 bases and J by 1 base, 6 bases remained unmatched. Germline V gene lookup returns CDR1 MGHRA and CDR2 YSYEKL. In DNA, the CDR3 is TGCGCCAGCAGCCAAGAGGGCGCGGGAGATTCCTACAATGAGCAGTTCTTC. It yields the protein CASSQEGAGDSYNEQFF.

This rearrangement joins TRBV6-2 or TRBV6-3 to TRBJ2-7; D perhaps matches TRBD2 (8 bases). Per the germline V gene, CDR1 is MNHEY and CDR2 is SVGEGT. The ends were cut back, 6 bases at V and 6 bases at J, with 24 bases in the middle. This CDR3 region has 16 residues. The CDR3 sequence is CASSPRGGGGLGEQYF. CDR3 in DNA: TGTGCCAGCAGCCCTCGGGGGGGAGGGGGCTTGGGCGAGCAGTACTTC.